These 21 T cell receptor beta chains share one sample of origin, sequenced in a study of identical twins (dated by TCRdb to 2015 to 2016). The protocol used for the library was 5' RACE. The data were produced on an Illumina HiSeq 2000. TCRdb reprocessing: public reads trimmed at Q25 with fastp, clones called with MiXCR, in-frame beta chains kept. Records with the same CDR3 protein are collapsed into one entry carrying the most frequent genes and DNA. The sample contains roughly 770,000 distinct CDR3 sequences, about 20% of them found a single time. The ten largest clonotypes hold approximately 14% of the sample. These data were also reused for a study on T cells expressing NK-cell markers.

Sequenced sample: PBMCs. The receptors stem from a woman aged 18-35 years in good health.

The chain has TRBV9 and TRBJ2-1, with D perhaps TRBD1 (6 bases). Germline CDR1 and CDR2: SGDLS and YYNGEE. Deletions cut 4 bases from V and 6 bases from J, with 20 bases between. The CDR3 covers 16 residues. CDR3 in amino acids: CASSPFGRGGFNEQFF. In DNA form, the CDR3 reads TGTGCCAGCAGCCCCTTTGGGAGAGGGGGTTTCAATGAGCAGTTCTTC.

The rearrangement joins TRBV20-1 to TRBJ2-7; D possibly corresponds to TRBD2 (5 bases). The germline CDR1 and CDR2 sequences are DFQATT and SNEGSKA (reference sequence). The CDR3 totals 13 residues. Trimming stripped 3 bases from V and 0 bases from J, with 9 bases between. The CDR3 loop reads CSASVAHSYEQYF. CDR3 DNA: TGCAGTGCTAGCGTAGCGCACTCCTACGAGCAGTACTTC.

This clonotype was observed a handful of times. This chain joins TRBV20-1 and TRBJ2-4; D is uncertain. The CDR3 loop spans 12 amino acids. V lost 4 bases and J 7 bases, leaving 11 bases between the germline ends. From germline, CDR1 is DFQATT and CDR2 SNEGSKA (reference sequence). The CDR3 loop reads CSATSSANIQYF. CDR3 nucleotides: TGCAGTGCTACGTCTAGTGCGAACATTCAGTACTTC.

This rearrangement joins TRBV30 to TRBJ2-2, with 9 bases fitting TRBD1. Germline CDR1 is GTSNPN and CDR2 is SVGIG (reference sequence). This CDR3 is 16 amino acids long. V was pared by 1 base and J by 6 bases, with 9 bases of the junction left unmatched. CDR3 bases: TGTGCCTGGAGTGAATGGGACAGGGTTACGGCCGGGGAGCTGTTTTTT. Its protein is CAWSEWDRVTAGELFF.

This clonotype occurred a few times. J is TRBJ2-1 and V is TRBV6-5, with TRBD2 matching over 9 bases. V was pared by 0 bases and J by 3 bases, with 9 bases of the junction left unmatched. The CDR3 runs to 18 residues. Germline V lookup: CDR1 MNHEY, CDR2 SVGAGI. The CDR3 coding sequence is TGTGCCAGCAGTTACTCGATCTCGCGGGAGGGTTACTACAATGAGCAGTTCTTC. Its protein product is CASSYSISREGYYNEQFF.

The rearrangement links TRBV20-1 to TRBJ2-7; TRBD2 aligns across 10 bases. The CDR3 sequence is 13 residues long. Germline CDR1 DFQATT, CDR2 SNEGSKA (reference sequence). The V segment lost 3 bases and the J segment 2 bases; nucleotides outside the gene matches: 1. CDR3 amino acids: CSASTSGTYEQYF. The CDR3 DNA reads as TGCAGTGCTAGCACTAGCGGGACCTACGAGCAGTACTTC.

This clonotype was seen a handful of times. The chain employs TRBV25-1 and TRBJ1-6, with a weak D call TRBD1 (6 bases). The CDR3 consists of 13 residues. With 6 bases removed from V and 10 bases from J, the gap between germline ends came to 13 bases. Germline assignment: CDR1 MGHDK and CDR2 SYGVNS. The CDR3 sequence: CASSRGVGSPLHF. The DNA for the CDR3 is TGTGCCAGCAGCAGGGGAGTGGGATCACCCCTCCACTTT.

V gene TRBV29-1 combines with J gene TRBJ1-3, with a tentative D call TRBD1 (5 bases). This CDR3 has 16 amino acids. The ends were cut back, 0 bases at V and 3 bases at J, with 15 bases in the middle. Germline V gene data show CDR1 as SQVTM and CDR2 as ANQGSEA. The CDR3 loop reads CSVEDLGQGSGNTIYF. CDR3 nucleotide sequence: TGCAGCGTTGAAGATCTTGGGCAGGGCAGTGGAAACACCATATATTTT.

This clonotype was recorded a few times. The V call is TRBV12-3 or TRBV12-4, the J call TRBJ2-5, with D unclear. V was clipped by 3 bases and J by 2 bases, with 7 bases between them. The CDR3 is 13 residues long. CDR3 bases: TGTGCCAGCAGTTTTTGGCTTCAAGAGACCCAGTACTTC. Protein sequence: CASSFWLQETQYF.

The chain joins TRBV29-1 to TRBJ2-3, with TRBD1 as a possible D gene (6 bases). The length of the CDR3 is 11 residues. The germline gives CDR1 SQVTM, CDR2 ANQGSEA. Written as DNA, the CDR3 is TGCGCAGGGGAGAACACAGATACGCAGTATTTT. Translation: CAGENTDTQYF.

The sample holds a few counts of this clonotype. The genes are TRBV29-1 and TRBJ2-3; TRBD2 matches 7 bases. The CDR3 length is 11 residues. Germline CDR1 reads SQVTM; CDR2 reads ANQGSEA. V trimming: 8 bases; J trimming: 6 bases; junction bases outside the gene matches: 5. The CDR3 reads CSPLGGDTQYF. The DNA for the CDR3 is TGCAGCCCCCTGGGGGGGGATACGCAGTATTTT.

V and J are TRBV7-2 and TRBJ2-7; D gene uncertain. The CDR3 is 13 residues long. V was pared by 6 bases and J by 2 bases, with 11 bases between. Germline values: CDR1 SGHTA, CDR2 FQGNSA. The CDR3 region has the DNA TGTGCCAGCAGACCAGCCGCTACCTACGAGCAGTACTTC. Translation: CASRPAATYEQYF.

The chain uses TRBV27 and TRBJ2-3; D is unclear. V was trimmed by 3 bases and J by 1 base, leaving 8 bases between them. The CDR3 totals 14 residues. Germline lookup yields CDR1 MNHEY and CDR2 SMNVEV (reference sequence). The CDR3 region is CASSFVGRTDTQYF. In DNA form, the CDR3 reads TGTGCCAGCAGTTTCGTAGGACGCACAGATACGCAGTATTTT.

The gene calls are TRBV19 and TRBJ2-5; 8 nucleotides match TRBD1. CDR1 LNHDA and CDR2 SQIVND come from the germline V gene (reference sequence). The CDR3 has 15 residues. J was trimmed by 5 bases and V by 5 bases; bases with no gene match: 10. CDR3 loop: CASSAGQGSRETQYF. In DNA, the CDR3 is TGTGCCAGTAGTGCTGGACAGGGTTCACGTGAGACCCAGTACTTC.

This sequence joins TRBV5-1 and TRBJ1-1; 8 bases line up with TRBD1. The V and J ends lost 6 bases and 1 base, in that order; junction bases with no gene match: 8. Germline values: CDR1 SGHRS, CDR2 YFSETQ. This CDR3 contains 15 residues. The CDR3 region is CASTKAGTGNTEAFF. The CDR3 region has the DNA TGCGCCAGCACCAAGGCCGGGACAGGGAACACTGAAGCTTTCTTT.

This clonotype was found a few times. The chain uses TRBV6-5 and TRBJ1-5; tentatively, D is TRBD1 (6 bases). CDR1 MNHEY and CDR2 SVGAGI come from the germline V gene. V lost 4 bases and J 4 bases, leaving 8 bases between the germline ends. The CDR3 loop spans 13 amino acids. CDR3 region: CASSSDRNQPQHF. CDR3 nucleotides: TGTGCCAGCAGTTCGGACAGAAATCAGCCCCAGCATTTT.

The chain employs TRBV5-1 and TRBJ2-3; D is possibly TRBD2 (6 bases). The CDR3 contains 15 residues. From germline, CDR1 is SGHRS and CDR2 YFSETQ. Deletions cut 5 bases from V and 1 base from J, with 14 bases between. CDR3 bases: TGCGCCAGCAGTGCCGGGACTTTTGGCACAGATACGCAGTATTTT. It specifies CASSAGTFGTDTQYF.

This clonotype was detected many times. The chain is built from TRBV7-9 and TRBJ1-1; no clear D. This CDR3 is 12 amino acids long. V lost 7 bases to trimming and J lost 8 bases, with 14 bases between them. Germline V gives CDR1 SEHNR, CDR2 FQNEAQ (reference sequence). The CDR3 loop is CASTRRQSEAFF. CDR3 coding DNA: TGTGCCAGCACCCGACGGCAATCCGAAGCTTTCTTT.

V and J are TRBV6-9 and TRBJ1-2; D is undetermined. Per germline, CDR1 MNHGY and CDR2 SVAAGI. Trimming pared 1 base from V and 5 bases from J, leaving 5 bases between. This CDR3 has 12 amino acids. The CDR3: CASSYWEYGYTF. As DNA, the CDR3 is TGTGCCAGCAGTTATTGGGAGTATGGCTACACCTTC.

CDR3 residues: CASSYHPSGSTGELFF. In DNA form, the CDR3 reads TGTGCCAGCAGTTACCACCCTAGCGGGAGCACCGGGGAGCTGTTTTTT. The chain recombines TRBV6-5 with TRBJ2-2, with TRBD2 matching 10 bases. The CDR3 covers 16 residues. V was clipped by 2 bases and J by 4 bases; unmatched bases: 4. From germline, CDR1 is MNHEY and CDR2 SVGAGI.

Worth noting for this clonotype: With a much larger clone just one base away, this may be a read error. This sequence joins TRBV2 and TRBJ1-1; no definite D call. In germline, CDR1 is SNHLY, CDR2 FYNNEI. The V end lost 4 bases, the J end lost 6 bases, and 12 bases lay between the germline ends. The CDR3 is 13 amino acids. CDR3 region: CASSVGVGAEAFF. CDR3 nucleotides: TGTGCCAGCAGTGTCGGGGTTGGGGCTGAAGCTTTCTTT.